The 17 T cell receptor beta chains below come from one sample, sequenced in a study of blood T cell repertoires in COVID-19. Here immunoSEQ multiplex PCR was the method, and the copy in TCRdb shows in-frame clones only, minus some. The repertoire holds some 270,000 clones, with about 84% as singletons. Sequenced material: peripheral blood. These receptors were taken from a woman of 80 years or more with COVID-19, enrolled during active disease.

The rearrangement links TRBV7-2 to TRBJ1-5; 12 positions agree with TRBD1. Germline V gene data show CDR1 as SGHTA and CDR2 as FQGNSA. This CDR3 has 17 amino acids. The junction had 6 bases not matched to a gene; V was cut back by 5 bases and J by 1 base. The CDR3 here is CASSPPGQGASNQPQHF. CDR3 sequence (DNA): TGTGCCAGCAGCCCACCGGGACAGGGGGCGAGCAATCAGCCCCAGCATTTT.

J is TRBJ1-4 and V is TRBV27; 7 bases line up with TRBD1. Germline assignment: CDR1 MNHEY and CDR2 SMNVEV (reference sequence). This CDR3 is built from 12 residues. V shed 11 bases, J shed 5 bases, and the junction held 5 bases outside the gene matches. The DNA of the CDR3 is TGTGCCGCGAAACAGGGGAATGAAAAACTGTTTTTT. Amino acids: CAAKQGNEKLFF. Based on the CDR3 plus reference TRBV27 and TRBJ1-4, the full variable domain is EAQVTQNPRYLITVTGKKLTVTCSQNMNHEYMSWYRQDPGLGLRQIYYSMNVEVTDKGDVPEGYKVSRKEKRNFPLILESPSPNQTSLYFCAAKQGNEKLFFGSGTQLSVL.

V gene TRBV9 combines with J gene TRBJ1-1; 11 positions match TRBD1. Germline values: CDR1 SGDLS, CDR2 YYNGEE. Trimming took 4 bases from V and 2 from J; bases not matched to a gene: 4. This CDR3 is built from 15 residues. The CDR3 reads CASSRGQGANTEAFF. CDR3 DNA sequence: TGTGCCAGCAGCAGAGGACAGGGGGCTAACACTGAAGCTTTCTTT.

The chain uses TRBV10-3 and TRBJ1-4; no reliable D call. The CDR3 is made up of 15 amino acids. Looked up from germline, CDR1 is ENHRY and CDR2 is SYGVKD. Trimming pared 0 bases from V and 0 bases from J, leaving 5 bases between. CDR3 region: CAISESRTTNEKLFF. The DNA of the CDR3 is TGTGCCATCAGTGAGTCGAGGACAACTAATGAAAAACTGTTTTTT.

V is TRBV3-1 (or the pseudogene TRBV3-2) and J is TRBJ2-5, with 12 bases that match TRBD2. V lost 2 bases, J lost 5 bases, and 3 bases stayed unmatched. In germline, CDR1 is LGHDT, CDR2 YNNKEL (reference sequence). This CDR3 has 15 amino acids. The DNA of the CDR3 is TGTGCCAGCAGCCAAATGCTAGCGGGGGGGGAGACCCAGTACTTC. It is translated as CASSQMLAGGETQYF.

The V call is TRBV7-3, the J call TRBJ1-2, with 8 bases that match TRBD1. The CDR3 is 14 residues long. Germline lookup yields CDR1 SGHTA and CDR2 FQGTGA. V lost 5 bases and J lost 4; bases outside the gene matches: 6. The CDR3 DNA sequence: TGTGCCAGCAGCAACACTCAGGGGGCCTATGGCTACACCTTC. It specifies CASSNTQGAYGYTF.

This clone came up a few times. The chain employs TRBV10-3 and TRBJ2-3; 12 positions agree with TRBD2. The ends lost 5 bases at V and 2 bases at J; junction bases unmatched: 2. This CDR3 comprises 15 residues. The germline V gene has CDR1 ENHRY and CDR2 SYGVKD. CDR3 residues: CAISPSGGATDTQYF. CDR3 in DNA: TGTGCCATCAGTCCTAGCGGGGGGGCCACAGATACGCAGTATTTT.

CDR3 sequence reads: CASSQTRAPGANVLTF. The CDR3 DNA reads as TGTGCCAGCAGCCAAACCCGAGCCCCTGGGGCCAACGTCCTGACTTTC. The V and J genes are TRBV16 and TRBJ2-6; D call uncertain. This CDR3 is 16 amino acids long. CDR1 and CDR2 from the germline V gene are KGHSY and FQNENV. V was shortened by 2 bases and J by 2 bases, with 10 bases between the two germline ends.

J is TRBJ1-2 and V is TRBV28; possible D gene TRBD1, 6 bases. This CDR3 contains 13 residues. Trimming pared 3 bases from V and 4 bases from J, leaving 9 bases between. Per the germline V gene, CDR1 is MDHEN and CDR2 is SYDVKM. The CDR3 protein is CASSLARGYGYTF. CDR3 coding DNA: TGTGCCAGCAGTTTGGCCAGGGGCTATGGCTACACCTTC.

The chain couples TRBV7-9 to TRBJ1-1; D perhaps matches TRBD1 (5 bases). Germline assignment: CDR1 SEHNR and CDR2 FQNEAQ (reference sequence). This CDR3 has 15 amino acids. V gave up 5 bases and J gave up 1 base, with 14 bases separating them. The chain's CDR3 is CASSPRASANTEAFF. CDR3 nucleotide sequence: TGTGCCAGCAGCCCCAGGGCGTCCGCGAACACTGAAGCTTTCTTT.

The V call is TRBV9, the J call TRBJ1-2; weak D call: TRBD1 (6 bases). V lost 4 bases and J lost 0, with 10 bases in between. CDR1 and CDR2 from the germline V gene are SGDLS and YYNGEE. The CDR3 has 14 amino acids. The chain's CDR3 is CASSFRTANYGYTF. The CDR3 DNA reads TGTGCCAGCAGCTTTCGGACAGCTAACTATGGCTACACCTTC.

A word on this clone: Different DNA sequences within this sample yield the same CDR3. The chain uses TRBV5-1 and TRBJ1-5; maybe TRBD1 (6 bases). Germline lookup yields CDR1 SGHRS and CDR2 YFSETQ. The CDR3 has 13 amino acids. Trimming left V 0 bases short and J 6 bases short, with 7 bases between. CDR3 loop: CASSLGGPQPQHF. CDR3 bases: TGCGCCAGCAGCTTGGGGGGGCCTCAGCCCCAGCATTTT.

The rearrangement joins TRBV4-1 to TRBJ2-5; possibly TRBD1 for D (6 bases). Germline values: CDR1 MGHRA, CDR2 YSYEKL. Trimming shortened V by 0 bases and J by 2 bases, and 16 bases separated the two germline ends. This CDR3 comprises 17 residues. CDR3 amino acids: CASSQEGAGRTQETQYF. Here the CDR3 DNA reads TGCGCCAGCAGCCAAGAGGGGGCGGGCCGTACTCAAGAGACCCAGTACTTC.

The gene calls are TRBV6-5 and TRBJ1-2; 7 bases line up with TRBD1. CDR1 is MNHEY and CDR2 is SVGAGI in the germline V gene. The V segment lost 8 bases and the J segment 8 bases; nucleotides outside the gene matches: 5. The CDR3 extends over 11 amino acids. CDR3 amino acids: CASQGESGYTF. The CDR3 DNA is TGTGCCAGCCAGGGGGAATCGGGCTACACCTTC.

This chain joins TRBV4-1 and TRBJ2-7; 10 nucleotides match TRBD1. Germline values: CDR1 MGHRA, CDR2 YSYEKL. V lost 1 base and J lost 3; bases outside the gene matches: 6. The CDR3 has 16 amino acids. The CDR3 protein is CASSQGRTGGYYEQYV. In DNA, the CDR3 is TGCGCCAGCAGCCAAGGAAGGACAGGGGGTTACTACGAGCAGTACGTC.

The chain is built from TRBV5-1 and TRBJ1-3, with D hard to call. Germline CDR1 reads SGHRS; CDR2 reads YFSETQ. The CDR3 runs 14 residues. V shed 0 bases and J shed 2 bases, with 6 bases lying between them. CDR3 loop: CASSLGQTGNTIYF. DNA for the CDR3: TGCGCCAGCAGCTTGGGACAAACTGGAAACACCATATATTTT.

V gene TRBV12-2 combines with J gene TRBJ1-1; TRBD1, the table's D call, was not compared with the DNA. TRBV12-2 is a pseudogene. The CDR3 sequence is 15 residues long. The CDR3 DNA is TGTGCAAGTCGCCTAGCTCCCAGCAGGGACACTGAAGCTTTCTTT. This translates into CASRLAPSRDTEAFF.